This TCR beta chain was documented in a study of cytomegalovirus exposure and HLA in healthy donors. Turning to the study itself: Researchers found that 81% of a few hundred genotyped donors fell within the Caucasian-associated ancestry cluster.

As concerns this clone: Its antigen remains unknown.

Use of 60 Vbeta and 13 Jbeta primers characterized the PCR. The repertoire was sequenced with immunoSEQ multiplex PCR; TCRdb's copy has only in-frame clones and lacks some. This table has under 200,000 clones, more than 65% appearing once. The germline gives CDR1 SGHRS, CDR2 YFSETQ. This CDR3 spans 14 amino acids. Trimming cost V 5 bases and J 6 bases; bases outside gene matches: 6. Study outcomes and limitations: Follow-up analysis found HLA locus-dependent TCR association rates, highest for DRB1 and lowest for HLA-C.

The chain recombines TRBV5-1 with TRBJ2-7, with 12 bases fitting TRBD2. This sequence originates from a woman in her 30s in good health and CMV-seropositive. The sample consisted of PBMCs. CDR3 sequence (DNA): TGCGCCAGCAGGCTAGCGGGAGGGCCTGGCGAGCAGTACTTC. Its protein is CASRLAGGPGEQYF.